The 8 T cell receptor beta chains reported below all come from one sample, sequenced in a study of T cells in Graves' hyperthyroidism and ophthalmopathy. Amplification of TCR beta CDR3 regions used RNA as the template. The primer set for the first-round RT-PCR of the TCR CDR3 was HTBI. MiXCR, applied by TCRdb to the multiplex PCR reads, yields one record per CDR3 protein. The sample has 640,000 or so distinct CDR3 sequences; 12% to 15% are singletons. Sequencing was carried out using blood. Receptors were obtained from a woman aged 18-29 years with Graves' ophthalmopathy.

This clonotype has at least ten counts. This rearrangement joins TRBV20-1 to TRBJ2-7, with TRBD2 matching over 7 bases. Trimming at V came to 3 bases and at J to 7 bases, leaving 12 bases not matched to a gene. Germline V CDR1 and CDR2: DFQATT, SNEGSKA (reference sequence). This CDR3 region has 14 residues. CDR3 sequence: CSASWDSQGGEQYF. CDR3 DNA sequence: TGCAGTGCTAGTTGGGACTCCCAGGGAGGGGAGCAGTACTTC.

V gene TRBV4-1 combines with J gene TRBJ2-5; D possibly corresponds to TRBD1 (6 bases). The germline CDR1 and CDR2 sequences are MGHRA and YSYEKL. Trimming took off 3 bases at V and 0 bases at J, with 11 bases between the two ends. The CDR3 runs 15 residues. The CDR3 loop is CASSHPGQYQETQYF. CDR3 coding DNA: TGCGCCAGCAGCCACCCTGGACAGTACCAAGAGACCCAGTACTTC.

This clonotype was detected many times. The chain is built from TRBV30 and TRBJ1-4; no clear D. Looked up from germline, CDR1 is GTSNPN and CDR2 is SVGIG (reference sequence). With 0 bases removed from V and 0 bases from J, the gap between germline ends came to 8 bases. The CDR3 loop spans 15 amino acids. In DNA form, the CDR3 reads TGTGCCTGGAGTGTACGGCCGCCAACTAATGAAAAACTGTTTTTT. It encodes CAWSVRPPTNEKLFF.

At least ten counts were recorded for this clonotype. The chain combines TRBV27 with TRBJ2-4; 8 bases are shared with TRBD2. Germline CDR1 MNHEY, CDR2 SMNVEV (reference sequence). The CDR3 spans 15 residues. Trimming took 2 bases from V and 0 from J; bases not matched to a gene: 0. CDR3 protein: CASSLLAGAKNIQYF. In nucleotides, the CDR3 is TGTGCCAGCAGTTTACTAGCGGGAGCCAAAAACATTCAGTACTTC.

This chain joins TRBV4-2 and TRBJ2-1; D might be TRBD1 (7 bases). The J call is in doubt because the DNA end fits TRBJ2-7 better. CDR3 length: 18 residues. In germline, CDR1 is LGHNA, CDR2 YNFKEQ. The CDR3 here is CASSQTPDRERGRNEQYF. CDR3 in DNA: TGTGCCAGCAGCCAGACTCCCGACAGGGAACGGGGGAGGAATGAGCAGTACTTC.

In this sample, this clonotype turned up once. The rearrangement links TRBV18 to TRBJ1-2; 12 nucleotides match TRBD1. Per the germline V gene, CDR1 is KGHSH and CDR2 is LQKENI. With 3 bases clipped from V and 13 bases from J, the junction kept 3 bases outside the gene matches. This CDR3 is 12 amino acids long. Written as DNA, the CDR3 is TGTGCCAGCTCACCGGGACAGGGGGCCGCCACCTTC. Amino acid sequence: CASSPGQGAATF.

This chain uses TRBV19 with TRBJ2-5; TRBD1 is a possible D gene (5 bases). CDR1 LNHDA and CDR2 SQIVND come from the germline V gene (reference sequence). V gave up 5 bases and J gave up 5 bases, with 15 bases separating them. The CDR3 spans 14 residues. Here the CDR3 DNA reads TGTGCCAGTAGTCCTCAGACAGAATCGGAGACCCAGTACTTC. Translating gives CASSPQTESETQYF.

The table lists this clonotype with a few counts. The CDR3 region is CASSFDGYQETQYF. CDR3 nucleotide sequence: TGTGCCAGCAGCTTTGACGGATACCAAGAGACCCAGTACTTC. V and J are TRBV7-9 and TRBJ2-5; D remains unclear. This CDR3 contains 14 residues. Trimming shortened V by 3 bases and J by 0 bases, and 8 bases separated the two germline ends. Germline V gene lookup returns CDR1 SEHNR and CDR2 FQNEAQ (reference sequence).